The subject of this entry is one TCR beta chain. V was clipped by 6 bases and J by 5 bases; unmatched bases: 11. The germline CDR1 and CDR2 sequences are MDHEN and SYDVKM. The CDR3 contains 15 residues. Clones were sequenced by immunoSEQ multiplex PCR, and TCRdb holds only the in-frame ones, with some missing. This repertoire shows 150,000 to 200,000 clones, 88% found once; its top ten account for around 1.6%. The data originate from a study of control samples from healthy donors and cancer patients. The chain recombines TRBV28 with TRBJ2-5; 8 bases are a match to TRBD1. Sequencing input: blood. The sequence was obtained from a man in his late teens or twenties in good health. The CDR3 DNA is TGTGCCAGCAGGGTCGGCAGGGGGCCCGAGGAGACCCAGTACTTC. This codes for CASRVGRGPEETQYF.